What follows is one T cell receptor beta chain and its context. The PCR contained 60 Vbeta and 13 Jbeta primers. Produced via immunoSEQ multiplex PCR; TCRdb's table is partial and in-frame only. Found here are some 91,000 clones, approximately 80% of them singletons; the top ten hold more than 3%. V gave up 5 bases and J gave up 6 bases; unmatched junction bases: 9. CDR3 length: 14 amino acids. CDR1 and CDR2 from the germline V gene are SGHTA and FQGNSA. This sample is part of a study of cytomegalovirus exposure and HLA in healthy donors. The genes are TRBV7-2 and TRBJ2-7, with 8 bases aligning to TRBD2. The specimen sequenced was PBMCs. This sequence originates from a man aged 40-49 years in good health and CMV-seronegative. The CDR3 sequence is CASSPGGRPAEQYF. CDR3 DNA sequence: TGTGCCAGCAGCCCCGGCGGGAGGCCCGCCGAGCAGTACTTC. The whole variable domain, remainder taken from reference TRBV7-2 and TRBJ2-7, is GAGVSQSPSNKVTEKGKDVELRCDPISGHTALYWYRQSLGQGLEFLIYFQGNSAPDKSGLPSDRFSAERTGGSVSTLTIQRTQQEDSAVYLCASSPGGRPAEQYFGPGTRLTVT.